The 25 T cell receptor beta chains below come from one sample, sequenced in a study of blood T cell repertoires in COVID-19. Here immunoSEQ multiplex PCR was the method, and the copy in TCRdb shows in-frame clones only, minus some. The sample carries about 68,000 clones, approximately 90% recorded once. The sequencing sample was made of peripheral blood. The origin of the receptors is a man aged 50 to 59 with COVID-19, enrolled during active disease.

The rearrangement links TRBV28 to TRBJ2-3; 14 bases match TRBD2. From germline, CDR1 is MDHEN and CDR2 SYDVKM. This CDR3 has 15 residues. With V trimmed by 8 bases and J by 5 bases, 6 bases remained unmatched. The CDR3 nucleotides read TGTGCCAGCGAGGGACTAGCGGGAGAGGTAGATACGCAGTATTTT. Protein sequence: CASEGLAGEVDTQYF.

The rearrangement joins TRBV7-8 to TRBJ2-3; 8 nucleotides line up with TRBD2. The CDR3 length is 16 residues. CDR1 and CDR2 from the germline V gene are SGHVS and FQNEAQ. The V and J ends lost 0 bases and 6 bases, in that order; junction bases with no gene match: 8. The chain's CDR3 is CASSLALTREGDTQYF. The CDR3 DNA reads TGTGCCAGCAGCTTAGCCCTAACCCGGGAGGGGGATACGCAGTATTTT.

This sequence joins TRBV5-1 and TRBJ2-1; tentative D call: TRBD2 (5 bases). The CDR3 runs 14 residues. Trimming pared 0 bases from V and 9 bases from J, leaving 13 bases between. The V gene's germline CDR1 is SGHRS and CDR2 YFSETQ. CDR3 sequence (DNA): TGCGCCAGCAGCTTGGCGGAGGACGTAGGTGAGCAGTTCTTC. Translation gives CASSLAEDVGEQFF.

The chain uses TRBV7-9 and TRBJ2-4; TRBD1 aligns across 7 bases. After removal of 5 bases from V and 8 bases from J, the junction contained 9 bases not matched to a gene. There are 14 residues in the CDR3. Germline V gene lookup returns CDR1 SEHNR and CDR2 FQNEAQ (reference sequence). CDR3 nucleotides: TGTGCCAGCAGCCCGACAGGGACCGCGCACATTCAGTACTTC. Protein sequence: CASSPTGTAHIQYF.

The chain links TRBV5-4 to TRBJ2-7; 11 bases are a match to TRBD1. The trim removed 4 bases at V and 4 bases at J, leaving 7 bases unmatched. The V gene's germline CDR1 is SGHNT and CDR2 YYREEE (reference sequence). The CDR3 totals 15 residues. The CDR3, as DNA: TGTGCCAGCAGCCTTATCGGGACAGGGGGTTACGAGCAGTACTTC. The encoded protein is CASSLIGTGGYEQYF.

V gene TRBV5-8 combines with J gene TRBJ2-3; TRBD2 agrees at 10 bases. Germline V gene lookup returns CDR1 SGHTS and CDR2 YDEGEE. This CDR3 region has 15 residues. J gave up 10 bases and V 0 bases, and 8 bases lay outside the gene matches. The CDR3 bases are TGTGCCAGCAGCTTGGAGACTAGCGGGTCCCCTGCGCAGTATTTT. It encodes CASSLETSGSPAQYF. The entire variable domain, with the rest obtained from reference TRBV5-8 and TRBJ2-3, is as follows: EAGVTQSPTHLIKTRGQQATLRCSPISGHTSVYWYQQALGLGLQFLLWYDEGEERNRGNFPPRFSGRQFPNYSSELNVNALELEDSALYLCASSLETSGSPAQYFGPGTRLTVL.

The chain combines TRBV9 with TRBJ2-3; D is perhaps TRBD2 (5 bases). The germline V gene encodes CDR1 SGDLS and CDR2 YYNGEE. The germline V and J ends were trimmed by 3 bases and 3 bases, with 14 bases remaining between them. CDR3 size: 15 residues. DNA of the CDR3: TGTGCCAGCAGCGCCGAAGGACTGTTTACAGATACGCAGTATTTT. Residues: CASSAEGLFTDTQYF.

V and J are TRBV2 and TRBJ1-2; D is undetermined. V lost 3 bases and J lost 8, with 13 bases in between. CDR3 length: 13 residues. Germline V gene lookup returns CDR1 SNHLY and CDR2 FYNNEI. This chain's CDR3 is CASSDSGPVGYTF. DNA of the CDR3: TGTGCCAGCAGTGATTCCGGTCCGGTAGGCTACACCTTC.

V is TRBV9 and J is TRBJ2-3, with 7 positions matching TRBD2. Germline CDR1 SGDLS, CDR2 YYNGEE. The CDR3 consists of 15 residues. The ends lost 0 bases at V and 2 bases at J; junction bases unmatched: 3. The CDR3 DNA reads TGTGCCAGCAGCGTAGGGCGGGAGACCACAGATACGCAGTATTTT. It specifies CASSVGRETTDTQYF.

The rearrangement joins TRBV6-5 to TRBJ1-2; 10 positions match TRBD1. This CDR3 contains 13 residues. Trimming took 7 bases from V and 8 from J; bases not matched to a gene: 7. CDR1 is MNHEY, CDR2 SVGAGI, per germline. The CDR3 DNA sequence: TGTGCCAGCACTTCGGGACAGGGGCTGGGCTACACCTTC. It yields the protein CASTSGQGLGYTF.

CDR3: CASSQEQGAAYGYTF. CDR3 coding DNA: TGCGCCAGCAGCCAAGAACAGGGGGCGGCCTATGGCTACACCTTC. The chain recombines TRBV4-1 with TRBJ1-2, with 9 bases matching TRBD1. V gave up 0 bases and J gave up 4 bases; unmatched junction bases: 3. CDR1 is MGHRA, CDR2 YSYEKL, per germline. The CDR3 totals 15 residues.

V and J are TRBV28 and TRBJ2-3; D perhaps matches TRBD1 (5 bases). Germline loops: CDR1 MDHEN, CDR2 SYDVKM. The CDR3 contains 13 residues. V dropped 8 bases and J dropped 5 bases, with 14 bases sitting between them. The CDR3 nucleotides read TGTGCCAGCGGGGCCTATGCTGGAGATACGCAGTATTTT. Its translation is CASGAYAGDTQYF.

The V and J genes are TRBV3-1 (or the pseudogene TRBV3-2) and TRBJ2-7, with TRBD1 as a possible D gene (5 bases). The CDR3 covers 12 residues. The germline V gene has CDR1 LGHDT and CDR2 YNNKEL (reference sequence). The V end was cut by 4 bases, the J end by 3 bases, with 7 bases between. CDR3 in amino acids: CASSLQDYEQYF. CDR3 sequence (DNA): TGTGCCAGCAGCCTACAGGACTACGAGCAGTACTTC.

This clone came up once. The gene calls are TRBV14 and TRBJ2-5, with D unresolved. Germline CDR1 reads SGHDN; CDR2 reads FVKESK. The CDR3 length is 13 residues. Trimming cost V 3 bases and J 5 bases, with 10 bases left between them. CDR3 in amino acids: CASSHSTRETQYF. The CDR3 bases are TGTGCCAGCAGCCATTCGACACGGGAGACCCAGTACTTC.

The chain combines TRBV21-1 with TRBJ1-2. TRBV21-1 is marked as a pseudogene. This CDR3 is built from 14 residues. The CDR3 DNA sequence: TGTGCCAGCAGCAAAGGAAGGCTAGCTACTGGCTACACCTTC. As protein: CASSKGRLATGYTF.

The rearrangement joins TRBV6-2 or TRBV6-3 to TRBJ2-7, with a weak D call TRBD1 (5 bases). From germline, CDR1 is MNHEY and CDR2 SVGEGT. Trimming cost V 4 bases and J 1 base, with 14 bases left between them. The CDR3 consists of 15 residues. The CDR3 here is CASSSSVTESYEQYF. DNA for the CDR3: TGTGCCAGCAGTTCTTCCGTGACAGAATCCTACGAGCAGTACTTC.

This chain connects TRBV9 to TRBJ1-1; D is unclear. Germline lookup yields CDR1 SGDLS and CDR2 YYNGEE. The CDR3 has 15 amino acids. Deletions cut 6 bases from V and 4 bases from J, with 19 bases between. CDR3 protein: CASTPTGVGFTEAFF. CDR3 sequence (DNA): TGTGCCAGCACCCCGACCGGGGTCGGGTTCACTGAAGCTTTCTTT.

The chain combines TRBV5-4 with TRBJ2-5, with D perhaps TRBD2 (6 bases). V was trimmed by 4 bases and J by 2 bases, leaving 18 bases between them. Germline CDR1 is SGHNT and CDR2 is YYREEE (reference sequence). The CDR3 is made up of 16 amino acids. The CDR3 bases are TGTGCCAGCAGCCACTCCCCCCTGGGGGGTCAAGAGACCCAGTACTTC. Amino acid sequence: CASSHSPLGGQETQYF. Full variable domain (rest looked up from reference TRBV5-4 and TRBJ2-5): ETGVTQSPTHLIKTRGQQVTLRCSSQSGHNTVSWYQQALGQGPQFIFQYYREEENGRGNFPPRFSGLQFPNYSSELNVNALELDDSALYLCASSHSPLGGQETQYFGPGTRLLVL.

The chain recombines TRBV6-5 with TRBJ1-1; 8 bases line up with TRBD1. Trimming cost V 7 bases and J 6 bases; bases outside gene matches: 10. Germline CDR1 reads MNHEY; CDR2 reads SVGAGI. This CDR3 is built from 14 residues. Here the CDR3 reads CASTPGQGRAEAFF. The CDR3 nucleotides are TGTGCCAGCACCCCCGGACAGGGAAGGGCTGAAGCTTTCTTT.

This clone was picked up one time. The rearrangement uses TRBV18 and TRBJ2-1, with 7 bases that match TRBD2. The trim removed 6 bases at V and 0 bases at J, leaving 5 bases unmatched. Germline V gene sequence: CDR1 KGHSH, CDR2 LQKENI. This CDR3 is built from 15 residues. CDR3: CASSIGGGSYNEQFF. CDR3 nucleotides: TGTGCCAGCTCCATAGGCGGGGGCTCCTACAATGAGCAGTTCTTC.

This clone has a handful of counts. This rearrangement joins TRBV10-3 to TRBJ2-3; 7 nucleotides line up with TRBD2. J lost 6 bases, V lost 5 bases, and 14 bases had no gene match. Germline V CDR1 and CDR2: ENHRY, SYGVKD. This CDR3 is 16 amino acids long. The CDR3 nucleotides are TGTGCCATCAGTACGGGACTAAGTTATACAGGCGATACGCAGTATTTT. Translation: CAISTGLSYTGDTQYF.

This CDR3 reads CASSYGQGAYGNTIYF. Here the CDR3 DNA reads TGCGCCAGCAGCTACGGACAGGGGGCATATGGAAACACCATATATTTT. J is TRBJ1-3 and V is TRBV5-1; 11 bases line up with TRBD1. The CDR3 runs 16 residues. The ends lost 3 bases at V and 3 bases at J; junction bases unmatched: 5. From germline, CDR1 is SGHRS and CDR2 YFSETQ.

This rearrangement joins TRBV28 to TRBJ2-6, with D perhaps matching TRBD1 (6 bases). The CDR3 consists of 15 residues. Trimming left V 4 bases short and J 0 bases short, with 7 bases between. Germline-derived CDR1 and CDR2 are MDHEN and SYDVKM. DNA for the CDR3: TGTGCCAGCAGTTGGACAGCCTCTGGGGCCAACGTCCTGACTTTC. This encodes CASSWTASGANVLTF.

This chain links TRBV3-1 (or the pseudogene TRBV3-2) with TRBJ1-1, with 7 bases fitting TRBD1. This CDR3 comprises 15 residues. J gave up 7 bases and V 3 bases, and 11 bases lay outside the gene matches. Germline CDR1 LGHDT, CDR2 YNNKEL (reference sequence). The CDR3 DNA sequence: TGTGCCAGCAGCCAGCGCGGGACAGCCATACATGAAGCTTTCTTT. The encoded protein is CASSQRGTAIHEAFF.

The gene calls are TRBV3-1 (or the pseudogene TRBV3-2) and TRBJ2-3; 12 nucleotides line up with TRBD2. V dropped 1 base and J dropped 6; count of bases not matched to a gene: 5. CDR1 is LGHDT and CDR2 is YNNKEL in the germline V gene (reference sequence). The CDR3 contains 16 residues. This chain's CDR3 is CASSQAALAGGDTQYF. The CDR3 DNA sequence: TGTGCCAGCAGCCAAGCCGCCCTAGCGGGGGGGGATACGCAGTATTTT.